This T cell receptor (beta chain) was obtained from a study of PD-1 blockade in classical Hodgkin lymphoma. General observations from the study: After ASCT, patients who started nivolumab under 1 year later were excluded. It was CD4+ TCR diversity, not CD8+, that rose significantly by C4D1. As was reported, newly diagnosed patients showed lower baseline TCR diversity than healthy donors did.

Comment on this clone: Its antigen is undetermined.

V dropped 4 bases and J dropped 9 bases, with 12 bases sitting between them. The CDR3 totals 12 residues. Germline V CDR1 and CDR2: SNHLY, FYNNEI. Clones were sequenced by immunoSEQ multiplex PCR, and TCRdb holds only the in-frame ones, with some missing. Of under 70,000 clones listed, about 87% were seen once; the top ten hold approximately 13%. Brentuximab vedotin exposure varied among the patients, all of whom had relapsed after autologous stem cell transplantation. Complete response, partial response or progressive disease were the best responses. The sequencing used peripheral blood mononuclear cells (PBMCs), collected at baseline. The chain recombines TRBV2 with TRBJ2-5, with a tentative D call TRBD1 (5 bases). The clonotype originates from a human donor with classical Hodgkin lymphoma. The CDR3 nucleotides read TGTGCCAGCAGTGTGGTCGTAGGGGCCCAGTACTTC. Translation: CASSVVVGAQYF. Full variable domain (rest looked up from reference TRBV2 and TRBJ2-5): EPEVTQTPSHQVTQMGQEVILRCVPISNHLYFYWYRQILGQKVEFLVSFYNNEISEKSEIFDDQFSVERPDGSNFTLKIRSTKLEDSAMYFCASSVVVGAQYFGPGTRLLVL.